Following are 12 T cell receptor beta chains from one sample sequenced in a study of T cell clonality in common variable immunodeficiency. These receptors lack a known antigen. Libraries were prepared by immunoSEQ multiplex PCR; TCRdb keeps only in-frame clonotypes and omits some of them. Singletons are absent from the sample, which has fewer than 30,000 clones. Study findings and constraints: Reportedly, TCR beta sequences from common variable immunodeficiency showed fewer deletions and N-nucleotide insertions.

The sequenced sample consisted of peripheral blood mononuclear cells. These receptors were obtained from a human donor with common variable immunodeficiency.

This clone was recorded at least ten times. The DNA read from the CDR3 is TGTGCCAGCTCACCACTAAGGACAGGGTCGCCCGGGGAG. This codes for CASSPLRTGSPGE. The complete CDR3 protein is CASSPLRTGSPGELFF. This chain connects TRBV18 to TRBJ2-2; 8 nucleotides align to TRBD1. The CDR3 extends 3 residues past the end of the read, so its final part is completed from the germline J gene. V was pared by 1 base and J by 6 bases, with 7 bases of the junction left unmatched. Germline V gives CDR1 KGHSH, CDR2 LQKENI. The CDR3 spans 16 residues.

This clone was seen many times. The CDR3 sequence: CASSLGPGSTDTQYF. Incomplete CDR3 DNA: TGCGCCAGCAGCTTGGGCCCAGGGAGCACAGATACG. V gene TRBV5-1 combines with J gene TRBJ2-3, with D possibly being TRBD1 (5 bases). The CDR3 end falls 3 residues outside the read, so it is completed with the germline J gene. The CDR3 runs 15 residues. Germline loops: CDR1 SGHRS, CDR2 YFSETQ. Deletions cut 0 bases from V and 0 bases from J, with 8 bases between.

This clone came up a few times. The CDR3 end falls 3 residues outside the read, so it is completed with the germline J gene. This chain uses TRBV18 with TRBJ2-5; 9 bases map to TRBD1. Germline CDR1 and CDR2: KGHSH and LQKENI. The V segment lost 6 bases and the J segment 2 bases; nucleotides outside the gene matches: 10. The CDR3 is made up of 16 amino acids. The CDR3 bases that were read are TGTGCCAGCTCCCAAAGGAAGACAGGGGGGCAAGAGACC. It is translated as CASSQRKTGGQET. The whole CDR3 protein reads CASSQRKTGGQETQYF.

This clone was detected only a few times. The read ends 3 residues before the CDR3 terminus; that terminus is restored from the germline J gene. This chain uses TRBV7-9 with TRBJ2-7, with D possibly being TRBD2 (6 bases). This CDR3 region has 14 residues. The germline V gene has CDR1 SEHNR and CDR2 FQNEAQ (reference sequence). Deletions cut 4 bases from V and 0 bases from J, with 10 bases between. The CDR3 here is CASSWVADSYEQYF. Partial CDR3 DNA: TGTGCCAGCAGCTGGGTAGCGGACTCCTACGAG.

This clone was counted at least ten times. The read falls 3 residues short of the CDR3 end, and the missing part is taken from the germline J gene. This rearrangement joins TRBV19 to TRBJ2-7; 7 positions agree with TRBD2. Germline CDR1 reads LNHDA; CDR2 reads SQIVND (reference sequence). Trimming at V came to 4 bases and at J to 3 bases, leaving 6 bases not matched to a gene. This CDR3 contains 14 residues. The sequenced CDR3 bases are TGTGCCAGTAGTACCCACCGGGACTACTACGAG. Translation: CASSTHRDYYE. The complete CDR3 protein is CASSTHRDYYEQYF.

This clone was seen a handful of times. The CDR3 extends 3 residues past the end of the read, so its final part is completed from the germline J gene. V usage is TRBV2 and J usage is TRBJ2-1; 11 bases fit TRBD1. The germline gives CDR1 SNHLY, CDR2 FYNNEI. The CDR3 totals 15 residues. The V gene end was trimmed by 6 bases and the J gene end by 6 bases; junction bases not matched to a gene: 7. The CDR3 DNA, read in part, is TGTGCCAGCAGGGTGGACAGGGGGCCGTTCAATGAG. Translation: CASRVDRGPFNE. The complete CDR3 sequence is CASRVDRGPFNEQFF.

Concerning this clone: The read comes to an end 3 residues before the CDR3 does, leaving the germline J gene to fill in the end. The chain has TRBV19 and TRBJ1-1; TRBD1 aligns across 7 bases. The CDR3 has 13 residues. The V gene's germline CDR1 is LNHDA and CDR2 SQIVND (reference sequence). CDR3 DNA, as far as it was read: TGTGCCAGTAGATCAGGGACAGTCACCGAA. Encoded protein: CASRSGTVTE. The full CDR3 sequence reads CASRSGTVTEAFF.

Ten or more counts support this clone. The DNA read from the CDR3 is TGTGCCAGCAGCTCGGGACAGCCAGGAGATACG. This codes for CASSSGQPGDT. The complete CDR3 reads CASSSGQPGDTQYF. The genes are TRBV5-4 and TRBJ2-3; 7 nucleotides match TRBD1. Read coverage stops 3 residues before the CDR3 terminus; the germline J gene supplies the remainder. The CDR3 is 14 amino acids. The trim removed 3 bases at V and 5 bases at J, leaving 6 bases unmatched. In germline, CDR1 is SGHNT, CDR2 YYREEE (reference sequence).

The table lists this clone with a few counts. The read falls 3 residues short of the CDR3 end, and the missing part is taken from the germline J gene. The chain carries TRBV7-9 and TRBJ2-1; TRBD1 aligns across 9 bases. Germline CDR1 reads SEHNR; CDR2 reads FQNEAQ (reference sequence). The CDR3 covers 14 residues. J lost 7 bases, V lost 5 bases, and 6 bases had no gene match. CDR3 DNA, as far as it was read: TGTGCCAGCAGCGGACAGGGGTTGACGAATGAG. Its translation: CASSGQGLTNE. The full CDR3 reads CASSGQGLTNEQFF. Based on the CDR3 plus reference TRBV7-9 and TRBJ2-1, the full variable domain is DTGVSQNPRHKITKRGQNVTFRCDPISEHNRLYWYRQTLGQGPEFLTYFQNEAQLEKSRLLSDRFSAERPKGSFSTLEIQRTEQGDSAMYLCASSGQGLTNEQFFGPGTRLTVL.

A note on this clone: Coverage ceases 3 residues before the CDR3 finishes, and the germline J gene fills in the end. The chain couples TRBV2 to TRBJ2-1, with D maybe TRBD1 (6 bases). CDR3 size: 15 residues. V lost 3 bases to trimming and J lost 6 bases, with 15 bases between them. Germline CDR1 is SNHLY and CDR2 is FYNNEI. CDR3 sequence: CASSDETGWGNEQFF. The CDR3 bases that were read are TGTGCCAGCAGTGACGAGACAGGTTGGGGCAATGAG.

As to this clone: The read comes to an end 3 residues before the CDR3 does, leaving the germline J gene to fill in the end. The chain couples TRBV2 to TRBJ2-7, with TRBD2 matching 14 bases. The ends lost 3 bases at V and 3 bases at J; junction bases unmatched: 4. Per the germline V gene, CDR1 is SNHLY and CDR2 is FYNNEI. The CDR3 is 16 amino acids. Partial CDR3 DNA: TGTGCCAGCAGTGACGGGACTAGCGGGAGCGTCTACGAG. Its protein is CASSDGTSGSVYE. The full CDR3 protein is CASSDGTSGSVYEQYF.

This clone is medium-sized within its sample. The read ends 3 residues early relative to the CDR3; the germline J gene fills the gap. The V and J genes are TRBV2 and TRBJ2-6; no clear D gene. Per germline, CDR1 SNHLY and CDR2 FYNNEI. This CDR3 spans 15 amino acids. Trimming took 3 bases from V and 0 from J, leaving 6 bases between them. Incomplete CDR3 DNA: TGTGCCAGCAGTGAGGCTGACTCTGGGGCCAACGTC. It yields the protein CASSEADSGANV. The full CDR3 is CASSEADSGANVLTF.